The TCR beta chain under discussion was sequenced for a study of CD8 T cells in ankylosing spondylitis. Study-level findings and limits: For ankylosing spondylitis blood, a TCR beta motif of eight or nine highly homologous variants appeared characteristic. Disease-linked clones, CD8+, were relatively rare in peripheral blood. In ankylosing spondylitis patients, matched synovial fluid reportedly showed significant enrichment of disease-linked clones.

It was by quantitative 5'-RACE with molecular barcodes that TCR beta libraries were made. MiXCR, applied by TCRdb to the 5' RACE reads, yields one record per CDR3 protein. This sample yields 180,000 or so distinct CDR3 sequences, of which 11% are seen a single time; 25% to 35% belongs to the top ten. This clonotype was counted only a few times. Its antigen remains unidentified. The CDR3 length is 16 residues. Trimming took off 5 bases at V and 0 bases at J, with 14 bases between the two ends. The V gene's germline CDR1 is MDHEN and CDR2 SYDVKM. This sequence joins TRBV28 and TRBJ2-4; TRBD1 might be the D (5 bases). This TCR came from a male donor with ankylosing spondylitis or in good health (not recorded which). The source material was blood, either unsorted or a sorted T cell fraction (not recorded which). The CDR3: CASSVTGSLAKNIQYF. The DNA of the CDR3 is TGTGCCAGCAGTGTAACAGGCAGCCTAGCCAAAAACATTCAGTACTTC.